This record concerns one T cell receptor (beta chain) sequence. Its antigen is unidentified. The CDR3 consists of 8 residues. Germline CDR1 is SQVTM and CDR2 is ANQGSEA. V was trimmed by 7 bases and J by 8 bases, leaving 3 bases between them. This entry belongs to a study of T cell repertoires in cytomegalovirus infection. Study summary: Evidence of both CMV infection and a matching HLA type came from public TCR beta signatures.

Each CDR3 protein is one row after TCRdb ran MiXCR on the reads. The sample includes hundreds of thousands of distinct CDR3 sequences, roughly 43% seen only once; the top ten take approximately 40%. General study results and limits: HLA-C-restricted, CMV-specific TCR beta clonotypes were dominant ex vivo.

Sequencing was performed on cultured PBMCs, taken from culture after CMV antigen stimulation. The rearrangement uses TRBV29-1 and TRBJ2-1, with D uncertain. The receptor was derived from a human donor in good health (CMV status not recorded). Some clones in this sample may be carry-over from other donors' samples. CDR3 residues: CSADEQFF. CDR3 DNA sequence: TGCAGCGCGGATGAGCAGTTCTTC.